This TCR beta chain stems from a study of T-cell reconstitution after alpha-beta-depleted transplantation in children. Points on this clonotype: Just one base apart from a much larger clone, this may be a read error.

The TCRbeta library incorporated unique molecular identifiers. In TCRdb, the PCR reads were re-called with MiXCR into one record per CDR3 protein. The table lists about 690,000 distinct CDR3 sequences, roughly 15% of them singletons. The V gene's germline CDR1 is MNHEY and CDR2 SVGAGI. The CDR3 is 15 residues long. The chain has TRBV6-5 and TRBJ2-1, with D hard to call. The clonotype comes from a human donor who donated a stem cell graft to a child with acute myeloid leukemia. Material: PBMCs from the stem cell graft donor, obtained from the stem cell graft. CDR3 region: CARSYLTPGWGEQFF. CDR3 DNA sequence: TGTGCCCGCAGTTACCTGACTCCAGGATGGGGTGAGCAGTTCTTC.